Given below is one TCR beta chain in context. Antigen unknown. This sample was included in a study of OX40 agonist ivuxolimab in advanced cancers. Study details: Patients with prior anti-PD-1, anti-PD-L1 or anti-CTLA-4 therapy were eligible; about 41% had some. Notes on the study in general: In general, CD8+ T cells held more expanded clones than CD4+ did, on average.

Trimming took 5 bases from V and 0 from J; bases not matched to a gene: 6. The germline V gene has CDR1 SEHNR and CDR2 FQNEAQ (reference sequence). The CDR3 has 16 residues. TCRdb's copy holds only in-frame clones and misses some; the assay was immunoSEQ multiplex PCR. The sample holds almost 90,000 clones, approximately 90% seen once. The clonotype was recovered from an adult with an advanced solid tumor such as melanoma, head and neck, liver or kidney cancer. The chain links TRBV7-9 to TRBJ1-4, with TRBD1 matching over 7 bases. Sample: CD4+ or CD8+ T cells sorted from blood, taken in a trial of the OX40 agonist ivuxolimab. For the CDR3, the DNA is TGTGCCAGCAGCCGAAGAGGACAGGCAACTAATGAAAAACTGTTTTTT. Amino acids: CASSRRGQATNEKLFF.